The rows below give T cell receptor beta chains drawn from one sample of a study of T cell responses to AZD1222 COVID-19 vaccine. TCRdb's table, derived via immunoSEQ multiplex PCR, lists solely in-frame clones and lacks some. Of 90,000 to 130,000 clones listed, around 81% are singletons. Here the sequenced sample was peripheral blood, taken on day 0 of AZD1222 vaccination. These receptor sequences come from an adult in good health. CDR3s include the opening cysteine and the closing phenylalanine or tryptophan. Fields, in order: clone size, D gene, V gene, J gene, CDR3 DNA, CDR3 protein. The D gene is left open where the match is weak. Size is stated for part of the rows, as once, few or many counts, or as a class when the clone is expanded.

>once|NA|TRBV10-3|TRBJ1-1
TGTGCCATCAGCCCGGACAGCTTACTGAACACTGAAGCTTTCTTT
CAISPDSLLNTEAFF
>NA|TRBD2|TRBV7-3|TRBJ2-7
TGTGCCAGCAGCACGTATAGCGGGGACGAGCAGTACTTC
CASSTYSGDEQYF
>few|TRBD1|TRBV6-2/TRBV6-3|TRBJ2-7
TGTGCCAGCAGTTGGGGCCTGGACAGGGTTCCAGGGGAGCAGTACTTC
CASSWGLDRVPGEQYF
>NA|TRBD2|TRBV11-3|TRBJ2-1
TGTGCCAGCAGCTTAAGCGGGAGGCCGTACAATGAGCAGTTCTTC
CASSLSGRPYNEQFF
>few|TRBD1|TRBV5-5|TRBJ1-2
TGTGCCAGCAGCTTGGCCCCATCGGGACAGGGGAACTATGGCTACACCTTC
CASSLAPSGQGNYGYTF
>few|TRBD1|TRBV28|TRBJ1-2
TGTGCCAGCAGCGGGGACAGGGTCGATGGCTACACCTTC
CASSGDRVDGYTF
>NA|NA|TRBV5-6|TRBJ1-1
TGTGCCAGCAGCTTCAGCCTACTGAACACTGAAGCTTTCTTT
CASSFSLLNTEAFF
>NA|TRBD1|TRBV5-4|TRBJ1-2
TGTGCCAGCAGCCCAGGGGACAGGGTGAACTATGGCTACACCTTC
CASSPGDRVNYGYTF
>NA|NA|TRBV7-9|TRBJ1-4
TGTGCCAGCAGCCGGGGGCGTGAAAAACTGTTTTTT
CASSRGREKLFF
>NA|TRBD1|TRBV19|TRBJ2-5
TGTGCCAGTAGTACATACAGGGGCTCAACGGAGACCCAGTACTTC
CASSTYRGSTETQYF
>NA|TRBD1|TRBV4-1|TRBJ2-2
TGCGCCAGCAGCCAAGGGACAGGGGACACCGGGGAGCTGTTTTTT
CASSQGTGDTGELFF
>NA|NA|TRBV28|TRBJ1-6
TGTGCCACCCTCCCGAGGGATAATTCACCCCTCCACTTT
CATLPRDNSPLHF
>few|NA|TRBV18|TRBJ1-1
TGTGCCAGCTCAGTACAGGGCCTGAACACTGAAGCTTTCTTT
CASSVQGLNTEAFF
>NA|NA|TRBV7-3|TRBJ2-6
TGTGCCAGCAGCTCCACGGTTGTCCTATCTGGGGCCAACGTCCTGACTTTC
CASSSTVVLSGANVLTF
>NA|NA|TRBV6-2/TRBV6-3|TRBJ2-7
TGTGCCAGCAGTTCTCCCAAGGACCCGGTCGTGAGGTACGAGCAGTACTTC
CASSSPKDPVVRYEQYF
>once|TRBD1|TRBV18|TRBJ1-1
TGTGCCAGCTCCACAGGGACAGCCTCGAACACTGAAGCTTTCTTT
CASSTGTASNTEAFF
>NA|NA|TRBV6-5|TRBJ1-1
TGTGCCAGCAGGGATGGGACTCTGAACACTGAAGCTTTCTTT
CASRDGTLNTEAFF
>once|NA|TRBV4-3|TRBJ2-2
TGCGCCAGCAGCCCGCTAAACACCGGGGAGCTGTTTTTT
CASSPLNTGELFF
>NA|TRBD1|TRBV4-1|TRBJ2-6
TGCGCCAGCAGCCCCACGACAGGGGTACGCTCTGGGGCCAACGTCCTGACTTTC
CASSPTTGVRSGANVLTF
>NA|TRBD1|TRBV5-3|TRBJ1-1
TGTGCCAGAAGCTTGCAGGGGGAGAAGATGAACACTGAAGCTTTCTTT
CARSLQGEKMNTEAFF
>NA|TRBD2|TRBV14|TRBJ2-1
TGTGCCAGCAGCCAAGATACCTTAGCGGGAGGTCTCTCCTACAATGAGCAGTTCTTC
CASSQDTLAGGLSYNEQFF
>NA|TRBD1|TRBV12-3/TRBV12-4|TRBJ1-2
TGTGCCAGCAGTTCTCAGGGGGACTATGGCTACACCTTC
CASSSQGDYGYTF
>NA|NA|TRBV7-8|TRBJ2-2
TGTGCCAGCAGCCCACAAATCGGGGAGCTGTTTTTT
CASSPQIGELFF
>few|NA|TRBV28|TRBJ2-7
TGTGCCAGCAGCCCCTCCTGGGGGCTTTACTCCTACGAGCAGTACTTC
CASSPSWGLYSYEQYF
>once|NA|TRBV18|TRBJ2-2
TGTGCCAGCTCACCACCGGGGGTAGGTTGGAGCACCGGGGAGCTGTTTTTT
CASSPPGVGWSTGELFF
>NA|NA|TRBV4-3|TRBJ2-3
TGCGCCAGCAGCCAAACAGACGGGGGAACTAGCACAGATACGCAGTATTTT
CASSQTDGGTSTDTQYF
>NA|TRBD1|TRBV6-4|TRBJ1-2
TGTGCCAGCAGGATGGACAGGTCGGCGGGCTACACCTTC
CASRMDRSAGYTF
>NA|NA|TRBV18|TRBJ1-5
TGTGCCAGCTCACTTTCAAACAGTTTAAATCAGCCCCAGCATTTT
CASSLSNSLNQPQHF
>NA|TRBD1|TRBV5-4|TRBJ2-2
TGTGCCAGCAGCTTGGGTAGTCCAGGGGGCACCGGGGAGCTGTTTTTT
CASSLGSPGGTGELFF
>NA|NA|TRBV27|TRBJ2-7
TGTGCCAGCAGCTCCCGTGGGGCGGCCTACGAGCAGTACTTC
CASSSRGAAYEQYF
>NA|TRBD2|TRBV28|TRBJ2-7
TGTGCCAGCAGTTTAGTAGCGGGAGGCCTCCACCGTAGATACGAGCAGTACTTC
CASSLVAGGLHRRYEQYF
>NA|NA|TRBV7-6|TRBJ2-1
TGTGCCAGCAGCTTAGCGACAGGCTCCTACAATGAGCAGTTCTTC
CASSLATGSYNEQFF
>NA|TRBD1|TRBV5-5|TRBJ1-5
TGTGCCAGCACTCTGGGGGGACAGTCCAACAATCAGCCCCAGCATTTT
CASTLGGQSNNQPQHF
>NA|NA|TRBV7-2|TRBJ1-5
TGTGCCAGCAGCTTAGCGGGCGCCCAGGTTGGTCAGCCCCAGCATTTT
CASSLAGAQVGQPQHF
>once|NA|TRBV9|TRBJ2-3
TGTGCCAGCAGCGTATCAAGCGGTAGGGGGGATACGCAGTATTTT
CASSVSSGRGDTQYF
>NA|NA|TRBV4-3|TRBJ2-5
TGCGCCAGCAGCCAAGTATATCGGGGAGAGACCCAGTACTTC
CASSQVYRGETQYF
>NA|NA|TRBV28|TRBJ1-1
TGTGCCAGTATGTGGCGTAACGCTGAAGCTTTCTTT
CASMWRNAEAFF
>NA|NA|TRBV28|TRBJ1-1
TGTGCCAGCAGTTTAGGTCTTCGGGGAATGCGGGAAGCTTTCTTT
CASSLGLRGMREAFF
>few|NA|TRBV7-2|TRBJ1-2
TGTGCCAGCAGCTTAGTGGTTTCAGACCCTAACTATGGCTACACCTTC
CASSLVVSDPNYGYTF
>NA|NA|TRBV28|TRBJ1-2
TGTGCCAGCAGTTCTTCCGACAGACGGAGCACCTTC
CASSSSDRRSTF
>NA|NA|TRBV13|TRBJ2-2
TGTGCCAGCAAGAGGGGGTCAGGGGTAAACACCGGGGAGCTGTTTTTT
CASKRGSGVNTGELFF
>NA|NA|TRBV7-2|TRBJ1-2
TGTGCCAGCAGCTTAGTGGCAGGGGTTGGCTACACCTTC
CASSLVAGVGYTF
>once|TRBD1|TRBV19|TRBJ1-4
TGTGCCAGTAGCCCTGGGACAGCAACTAATGAAAAACTGTTTTTT
CASSPGTATNEKLFF
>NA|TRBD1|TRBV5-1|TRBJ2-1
TGCGCCAGCAGCTTGGGAAACAGGGGGCGAGGTAGGGCGAATGGTGAGCAGTTCTTC
CASSLGNRGRGRANGEQFF
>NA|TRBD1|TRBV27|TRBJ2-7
TGTGCCAGCAGTTCAACCGGGACAGGGTCCTACGAGCAGTACTTC
CASSSTGTGSYEQYF
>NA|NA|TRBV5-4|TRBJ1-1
TGTGCCAGCAGCTTTTCCAGGGAAAACACTGAAGCTTTCTTT
CASSFSRENTEAFF
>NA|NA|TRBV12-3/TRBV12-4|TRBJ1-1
TGTGCCAGCAGTTTAGACAGGGTCGCTGAAGCTTTCTTT
CASSLDRVAEAFF
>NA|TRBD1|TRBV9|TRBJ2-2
TGTGCCAGCAGCGCCGGACAGGGTGAACTCCACACCGGGGAGCTGTTTTTT
CASSAGQGELHTGELFF
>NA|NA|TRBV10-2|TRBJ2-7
TGCGCCAGCAGACGCATAGGAGCCCACGAGCAGTACTTC
CASRRIGAHEQYF